The clone carrying this T cell receptor beta chain showed up just a few times. What it binds is not known. These data originate in a study of shared clonotypes between healthy human individuals. The input for sorted-subset replicate PCRs was approximately 200 ng DNA, approximately 30,000 T cell genomes. The table came from immunoSEQ multiplex PCR; TCRdb's copy has only in-frame clones and leaves some out. This table has around 330,000 clones, 74% appearing once. Germline V gene lookup returns CDR1 MNHEY and CDR2 SMNVEV (reference sequence). V was clipped by 2 bases and J by 10 bases, with 17 bases between them. The CDR3 has 14 residues. Broader study findings: Around 5.4% of naive CD4 clonotypes were common to several donors. Only blood was sampled, and tissue TCR repertoires likely differ from blood ones. Relative to memory subsets, naive subsets generally showed larger estimated richness.

V gene TRBV27 combines with J gene TRBJ1-1; tentatively, D is TRBD1 (5 bases). This sequence was found in a man under 40 in good health. The sequenced sample consisted of memory CD4+ T cells sorted from blood. As to subset: CD45RA-negative fraction. The CDR3 DNA is TGTGCCAGCAGTTTAAGAGTCGGGGGTTGGGTAGCTTTCTTT. This codes for CASSLRVGGWVAFF.